Presented here are 28 T cell receptor beta chains from one specimen sequenced in a study of T cell changes during pregnancy in multiple sclerosis. Assay used: immunoSEQ multiplex PCR; TCRdb lists only in-frame clones, some missing. The sample lists tens of thousands of clones, 90% occurring once. Source: peripheral blood, taken in the first trimester of pregnancy. Receptors were obtained from a female donor in good health, enrolled as a control in a pregnancy study.

This clone occurred once. The gene calls are TRBV30 and TRBJ1-1; the D is unclear. V lost 5 bases to trimming and J lost 4 bases, with 17 bases between them. Germline V gene sequence: CDR1 GTSNPN, CDR2 SVGIG (reference sequence). This CDR3 contains 14 residues. The CDR3 sequence is CAWALGGLITEAFF. For the CDR3, the DNA is TGTGCCTGGGCCCTGGGAGGGTTGATCACTGAAGCTTTCTTT.

This chain links TRBV5-4 with TRBJ1-2; a weak D match, TRBD1 (5 bases). V was clipped by 2 bases and J by 0 bases, with 8 bases between them. The length of the CDR3 is 14 residues. Germline lookup yields CDR1 SGHNT and CDR2 YYREEE (reference sequence). The CDR3 region has the DNA TGTGCCAGCAGCTTTAAGGGGTCTAACTATGGCTACACCTTC. It translates to CASSFKGSNYGYTF.

The CDR3 sequence: CASREGDTEAFF. CDR3 DNA: TGTGCCAGCCGGGAGGGGGATACTGAAGCTTTCTTT. This sequence joins TRBV16 and TRBJ1-1; the D gene is possibly TRBD1 (6 bases). Germline V gene data show CDR1 as KGHSY and CDR2 as FQNENV. CDR3 length: 12 amino acids. Trimming shortened V by 8 bases and J by 5 bases, and 12 bases separated the two germline ends.

The genes are TRBV6-1 and TRBJ1-5; weak D call: TRBD1 (5 bases). V dropped 4 bases and J dropped 0 bases, with 13 bases sitting between them. This CDR3 has 16 residues. The germline V gene has CDR1 MNHNS and CDR2 SASEGT. The CDR3 spells CASSGGVGDSNQPQHF. The CDR3 DNA follows: TGTGCCAGCAGTGGTGGGGTAGGGGATAGCAATCAGCCCCAGCATTTT.

The chain employs TRBV5-1 and TRBJ1-1; TRBD1 might be the D (6 bases). V was trimmed by 2 bases and J by 1 base, leaving 9 bases between them. The CDR3 totals 14 residues. Germline CDR1 is SGHRS and CDR2 is YFSETQ. The CDR3 region is CASSFLDRNTEAFF. The CDR3 nucleotides read TGCGCCAGCAGCTTTTTGGACAGGAACACTGAAGCTTTCTTT.

The chain recombines TRBV7-9 with TRBJ2-7; 8 nucleotides agree with TRBD1. V gave up 6 bases and J gave up 3 bases; unmatched junction bases: 7. CDR3 length equals 14 residues. Looked up from germline, CDR1 is SEHNR and CDR2 is FQNEAQ (reference sequence). CDR3 protein: CASSWTGLHYEQYF. CDR3 nucleotides: TGTGCCAGCAGTTGGACAGGGCTTCACTACGAGCAGTACTTC. Using reference TRBV7-9 and TRBJ2-7 for the parts outside the CDR3, the full variable domain is DTGVSQNPRHKITKRGQNVTFRCDPISEHNRLYWYRQTLGQGPEFLTYFQNEAQLEKSRLLSDRFSAERPKGSFSTLEIQRTEQGDSAMYLCASSWTGLHYEQYFGPGTRLTVT.

V gene TRBV7-2 combines with J gene TRBJ2-7; D gene uncertain. The CDR3 runs 14 residues. Germline lookup yields CDR1 SGHTA and CDR2 FQGNSA. V gave up 4 bases and J gave up 4 bases, with 14 bases separating them. This CDR3 is CASSYYGRGYEQYF. The CDR3 region has the DNA TGTGCCAGCAGCTACTACGGTCGCGGTTACGAGCAGTACTTC.

This rearrangement joins TRBV28 to TRBJ2-1, with a possible D match to TRBD1 (6 bases). V was trimmed by 5 bases and J by 5 bases, leaving 19 bases between them. This CDR3 region has 16 residues. The germline V gene encodes CDR1 MDHEN and CDR2 SYDVKM. For the CDR3, the DNA is TGTGCCAGCAGTAGGACAGTCATCCTGAGTCACAATGAGCAGTTCTTC. This sequence encodes CASSRTVILSHNEQFF.

The V call is TRBV29-1, the J call TRBJ2-5; TRBD2 is a possible D gene (7 bases). Germline CDR1 SQVTM, CDR2 ANQGSEA. This CDR3 is 12 amino acids long. Trimming removed 3 bases from V and 6 bases from J, with 11 bases in between. CDR3 DNA sequence: TGCAGCGTTGATGAGGGGGGGCAGACCCAGTACTTC. It yields the protein CSVDEGGQTQYF.

This chain joins TRBV6-4 and TRBJ1-2; 9 bases map to TRBD1. CDR3 length: 13 residues. Germline V gene data show CDR1 as MRHNA and CDR2 as SNTAGT. The junction had 2 bases not matched to a gene; V was cut back by 3 bases and J by 6 bases. The CDR3 coding sequence is TGTGCCAGCAGTGAGGGGACAGGGAATGGCTACACCTTC. It specifies CASSEGTGNGYTF.

This clone was recorded only once. The V and J genes are TRBV20-1 and TRBJ1-2, with a tentative D call TRBD1 (5 bases). Between the trimmed V and J ends, which lost 6 bases and 8 bases, there was a span of 13 bases. This CDR3 region has 11 residues. Per germline, CDR1 DFQATT and CDR2 SNEGSKA (reference sequence). CDR3 sequence: CSAGGVGGYTF. CDR3 nucleotide sequence: TGCAGTGCGGGGGGGGTAGGGGGCTACACCTTC.

The chain joins TRBV30 to TRBJ2-7, with 13 bases fitting TRBD2. CDR1 is GTSNPN and CDR2 is SVGIG in the germline V gene (reference sequence). V dropped 0 bases and J dropped 7; count of bases not matched to a gene: 3. This CDR3 is 14 amino acids long. DNA of the CDR3: TGTGCCTGGAGTGTACTAGCGGGGGGGCGGGAGCAGTACTTC. Translated: CAWSVLAGGREQYF.

This clone came up a few times. The chain employs TRBV18 and TRBJ2-6; weak D call: TRBD2 (5 bases). The CDR3 loop spans 15 amino acids. Per germline, CDR1 KGHSH and CDR2 LQKENI. The germline V and J ends were trimmed by 5 bases and 2 bases, with 10 bases remaining between them. Written as DNA, the CDR3 is TGTGCCAGCTCATCCGACTATACTGGGGCCAACGTCCTGACTTTC. Protein product: CASSSDYTGANVLTF.

The chain links TRBV6-1 to TRBJ2-1, with D perhaps TRBD2 (6 bases). The germline gives CDR1 MNHNS, CDR2 SASEGT. This CDR3 is built from 16 residues. Deletions cut 3 bases from V and 4 bases from J, with 16 bases between. The CDR3 spells CASSEFDSGGYNEQFF. CDR3 nucleotides: TGTGCCAGCAGTGAGTTCGATTCTGGGGGGTACAATGAGCAGTTCTTC.

V gene TRBV7-9 combines with J gene TRBJ2-2; D is undetermined. Per the germline V gene, CDR1 is SEHNR and CDR2 is FQNEAQ (reference sequence). The CDR3 has 12 residues. Trimming cost V 5 bases and J 3 bases, with 4 bases left between them. CDR3 residues: CASSPDTGELFF. CDR3 DNA: TGTGCCAGCAGCCCAGACACCGGGGAGCTGTTTTTT.

The rearrangement links TRBV29-1 to TRBJ1-1, with D hard to call. The V and J ends lost 0 bases and 10 bases respectively, with 9 bases between them. The CDR3 consists of 11 residues. Germline CDR1 SQVTM, CDR2 ANQGSEA. The CDR3 coding sequence is TGCAGCGTTGAAGATACCGGGGTAGCTTTCTTT. The encoded protein is CSVEDTGVAFF. Full variable domain (missing parts from reference TRBV29-1 and TRBJ1-1): SAVISQKPSRDICQRGTSLTIQCQVDSQVTMMFWYRQQPGQSLTLIATANQGSEATYESGFVIDKFPISRPNLTFSTLTVSNMSPEDSSIYLCSVEDTGVAFFGQGTRLTVV.

This chain uses TRBV2 with TRBJ2-2; D is unclear. Germline CDR1 SNHLY, CDR2 FYNNEI. The CDR3 is made up of 14 amino acids. V shed 3 bases and J shed 1 base, with 6 bases lying between them. The CDR3 region has the DNA TGTGCCAGCAGTGACTACCTGAACACCGGGGAGCTGTTTTTT. It specifies CASSDYLNTGELFF.

The gene calls are TRBV29-1 and TRBJ1-5, with D tentatively TRBD1 (5 bases). V lost 5 bases, J lost 4 bases, and 12 bases lay in between. CDR1 and CDR2 from the germline V gene are SQVTM and ANQGSEA. The CDR3 covers 13 residues. Here the CDR3 DNA reads TGCAGCGTTAGTAAGGGGCAGAATCAGCCCCAGCATTTT. This sequence encodes CSVSKGQNQPQHF.

This chain joins TRBV9 and TRBJ2-2, with 9 nucleotides matching TRBD2. Germline CDR1 is SGDLS and CDR2 is YYNGEE. After removal of 2 bases from V and 4 bases from J, the junction contained 3 bases not matched to a gene. The CDR3 runs to 15 residues. CDR3 loop: CASSVAGGSTGELFF. In nucleotides, the CDR3 is TGTGCCAGCAGCGTTGCGGGGGGGAGCACCGGGGAGCTGTTTTTT. The full variable domain, rest sourced from reference TRBV9 and TRBJ2-2, is DSGVTQTPKHLITATGQRVTLRCSPRSGDLSVYWYQQSLDQGLQFLIQYYNGEERAKGNILERFSAQQFPDLHSELNLSSLELGDSALYFCASSVAGGSTGELFFGEGSRLTVL.

The V gene is TRBV6-1, the J gene TRBJ2-3; weak D call: TRBD2 (5 bases). Germline V gene lookup returns CDR1 MNHNS and CDR2 SASEGT. The CDR3 runs 16 residues. Trimming shortened V by 2 bases and J by 5 bases, and 17 bases separated the two germline ends. CDR3: CASSESLRRSLDTQYF. For the CDR3, the DNA is TGTGCCAGCAGTGAAAGTCTAAGGAGGTCCCTAGATACGCAGTATTTT.

This clone is a singleton in its sample. CDR3 in DNA: TGTGCCAGCAGTGACAGTCCATCCTACGAGCAGTACTTC. This translates into CASSDSPSYEQYF. The chain employs TRBV7-2 and TRBJ2-7; D might be TRBD1 (5 bases). V gave up 6 bases and J gave up 1 base, with 10 bases separating them. Looked up from germline, CDR1 is SGHTA and CDR2 is FQGNSA. This CDR3 has 13 amino acids. Based on the CDR3 plus reference TRBV7-2 and TRBJ2-7, the full variable domain is GAGVSQSPSNKVTEKGKDVELRCDPISGHTALYWYRQSLGQGLEFLIYFQGNSAPDKSGLPSDRFSAERTGGSVSTLTIQRTQQEDSAVYLCASSDSPSYEQYFGPGTRLTVT.

This clone has a single count. Germline and junction disagree at one end, which may indicate a read error. This chain joins TRBV7-7 and TRBJ2-1; tentatively, D is TRBD2 (5 bases). CDR1 is SSHAT, CDR2 FNYEAQ, per germline (reference sequence). This CDR3 region has 15 residues. CDR3 DNA sequence: TGTGCTAGCAGCCCACGAGCCCAAGGCGCGGGTGAGCAGTTCTTC. The encoded protein is CASSPRAQGAGEQFF. Full variable domain (rest looked up from reference TRBV7-7 and TRBJ2-1): GAGVSQSPRYKVTKRGQDVTLRCDPISSHATLYWYQQALGQGPEFLTYFNYEAQPDKSGLPSDRFSAERPEGSISTLTIQRTEQRDSAMYRCASSPRAQGAGEQFFGPGTRLTVL.

The chain combines TRBV18 with TRBJ1-1; D unresolved. Germline CDR1 and CDR2: KGHSH and LQKENI. Trimming left V 3 bases short and J 0 bases short, with 5 bases between. This CDR3 comprises 13 residues. The CDR3 loop is CASSPRVNTEAFF. CDR3 bases: TGTGCCAGCTCACCTCGAGTGAACACTGAAGCTTTCTTT. The whole variable domain, remainder taken from reference TRBV18 and TRBJ1-1, is NAGVMQNPRHLVRRRGQEARLRCSPMKGHSHVYWYRQLPEEGLKFMVYLQKENIIDESGMPKERFSAEFPKEGPSILRIQQVVRGDSAAYFCASSPRVNTEAFFGQGTRLTVV.

This chain uses TRBV5-4 with TRBJ2-1; 11 bases line up with TRBD2. The J segment lost 4 bases and the V segment lost 1 base, leaving 4 bases of the junction unmatched. Looked up from germline, CDR1 is SGHNT and CDR2 is YYREEE (reference sequence). This CDR3 contains 16 residues. The CDR3 region is CASSLSSGGSYNEQFF. The DNA of the CDR3 is TGTGCCAGCAGCTTGTCTAGCGGGGGGTCGTACAATGAGCAGTTCTTC.

This chain joins TRBV29-1 and TRBJ2-3, with 10 positions matching TRBD1. V shed 7 bases and J 3 bases; nucleotides not matched to a gene: 4. The CDR3 covers 13 residues. Germline V gene lookup returns CDR1 SQVTM and CDR2 ANQGSEA. The CDR3 region is CSADRGRTDTQYF. In nucleotides, the CDR3 is TGCAGCGCAGACAGGGGGCGAACAGATACGCAGTATTTT.

CDR3 sequence: CASSLNGPYNEQFF. Here the CDR3 DNA reads TGTGCCAGCAGTTTAAATGGGCCCTACAATGAGCAGTTCTTC. V usage is TRBV28 and J usage is TRBJ2-1; D gene ambiguous. The CDR3 has 14 residues. The germline gives CDR1 MDHEN, CDR2 SYDVKM. V was shortened by 2 bases and J by 2 bases, with 7 bases between the two germline ends.

V usage is TRBV2 and J usage is TRBJ1-5; tentatively, D is TRBD1 (5 bases). Looked up from germline, CDR1 is SNHLY and CDR2 is FYNNEI. The CDR3 length is 15 residues. The V and J ends lost 2 bases and 7 bases respectively, with 15 bases between them. The CDR3 here is CASSEIGGRVQPQHF. Here the CDR3 DNA reads TGTGCCAGCAGTGAAATCGGGGGGAGGGTCCAGCCCCAGCATTTT.

Concerning this clone itself: A junction end diverges from the germline sequence, so it may reflect a read error. This sample includes further DNA sequences coding for the same CDR3. This chain connects TRBV28 to TRBJ1-5; maybe TRBD1 (5 bases). This CDR3 is 14 amino acids long. Per the germline V gene, CDR1 is MDHEN and CDR2 is SYDVKM. The CDR3 sequence is CASSFQGGGQPQHF. The CDR3 nucleotides read TGTGCCAGTAGTTTCCAGGGAGGAGGACAGCCCCAGCATTTT.